One and the same sample provided the 28 T cell receptor beta chains below, sequenced in a study of T cells of healthy individuals. Using its own MiXCR run on the 5' RACE reads, TCRdb lists one record per CDR3 protein. The sample comprises tens of thousands of distinct CDR3 sequences, under 15% of which are singletons, and roughly 15% rests with the top ten. The receptors were sampled from a human donor in good health.

The J gene is TRBJ2-7, the V gene TRBV10-3; D unclear. The ends were cut back, 0 bases at V and 7 bases at J, with 4 bases in the middle. Germline CDR1 reads ENHRY; CDR2 reads SYGVKD. The CDR3 is made up of 11 amino acids. The CDR3 is CAISESWEQYF. CDR3 DNA: TGTGCCATCAGTGAGTCTTGGGAGCAGTACTTC.

The genes are TRBV27 and TRBJ2-7; TRBD2 matches at 9 bases. V was clipped by 9 bases and J by 0 bases; unmatched bases: 3. This CDR3 spans 13 amino acids. Germline CDR1 and CDR2: MNHEY and SMNVEV (reference sequence). The CDR3 nucleotides read TGTGCCAGTACACTAGCGGGCTCCTACGAGCAGTACTTC. Translated: CASTLAGSYEQYF.

Of note for this clonotype: Since a much larger clone is just one base distant, this may be a read error. The rearrangement uses TRBV20-1 and TRBJ2-3; 9 positions match TRBD1. J gave up 2 bases and V 5 bases, and 8 bases lay outside the gene matches. The CDR3 has 15 amino acids. CDR1 is DFQATT and CDR2 is SNEGSKA in the germline V gene (reference sequence). In DNA form, the CDR3 reads TGCAGTGCTCCCCGACAGGGGGTCTACACAGATACGCAGTATTTT. Its protein product is CSAPRQGVYTDTQYF.

This clonotype came up a few times. The V call is TRBV25-1, the J call TRBJ2-1; 11 bases map to TRBD2. From germline, CDR1 is MGHDK and CDR2 SYGVNS. The CDR3 consists of 15 residues. Trimming cost V 4 bases and J 7 bases; bases outside gene matches: 6. The CDR3 region is CASSGELAGGNEQFF. The DNA for the CDR3 is TGTGCCAGCAGTGGGGAATTAGCGGGGGGGAATGAGCAGTTCTTC.

This clonotype was seen many times. The chain has TRBV24-1 and TRBJ2-3; D may match TRBD1 or TRBD2 (6 bases each). The CDR3 extends over 15 amino acids. The germline V gene encodes CDR1 KGHDR and CDR2 SFDVKD. Trimming removed 3 bases at V and 3 bases at J, with 12 bases between. CDR3 region: CATSDVGGPTDTQYF. The CDR3 coding sequence is TGTGCCACCAGTGATGTAGGGGGGCCAACAGATACGCAGTATTTT.

The V and J genes are TRBV19 and TRBJ2-7; D gene uncertain. Germline V gene data show CDR1 as LNHDA and CDR2 as SQIVND (reference sequence). This CDR3 has 14 amino acids. Trimming shortened V by 3 bases and J by 0 bases, and 9 bases separated the two germline ends. CDR3 sequence (DNA): TGTGCCAGTAGTATCGGTCCATACTCCTACGAGCAGTACTTC. It yields the protein CASSIGPYSYEQYF. Looking up the rest from reference TRBV19 and TRBJ2-7 gives the full variable domain: DGGITQSPKYLFRKEGQNVTLSCEQNLNHDAMYWYRQDPGQGLRLIYYSQIVNDFQKGDIAEGYSVSREKKESFPLTVTSAQKNPTAFYLCASSIGPYSYEQYFGPGTRLTVT.

The chain uses TRBV7-2 and TRBJ1-4; TRBD1 is a possible D gene (6 bases). This CDR3 is built from 14 residues. Germline V CDR1 and CDR2: SGHTA, FQGNSA. V lost 2 bases and J 6 bases, leaving 10 bases between the germline ends. The DNA of the CDR3 is TGTGCCAGCAGCTTAAAGACAGGAGATGAAAAACTGTTTTTT. Translated: CASSLKTGDEKLFF.

This clonotype was observed at least ten times. This chain uses TRBV20-1 with TRBJ2-4; D is unclear. The CDR3 runs 11 residues. Trimming removed 6 bases from V and 5 bases from J, with 8 bases in between. Germline assignment: CDR1 DFQATT and CDR2 SNEGSKA (reference sequence). The CDR3 region is CSAEVENIQYF. The CDR3 DNA reads TGCAGTGCCGAAGTCGAAAACATTCAGTACTTC.

The chain is built from TRBV6-5 and TRBJ2-3; 9 bases map to TRBD1. CDR3 length: 15 amino acids. Germline V gene lookup returns CDR1 MNHEY and CDR2 SVGAGI. Trimming removed 6 bases from V and 6 bases from J; junction bases left unmatched: 10. CDR3 DNA: TGTGCCAGCAGCTACCGGACAGGGGCTGGGGATACGCAGTATTTT. Encoded protein: CASSYRTGAGDTQYF.

The rearrangement links TRBV7-2 to TRBJ2-7; D is possibly TRBD1 or TRBD2 (5 bases each). The V gene's germline CDR1 is SGHTA and CDR2 FQGNSA. The CDR3 sequence is 15 residues long. V was pared by 5 bases and J by 3 bases, with 17 bases between. The DNA of the CDR3 is TGTGCCAGCAGCCCACCGGGGCCCTCCGTCTACGAGCAGTACTTC. Encoded protein: CASSPPGPSVYEQYF.

This clonotype was detected a few times. The V call is TRBV6-1, the J call TRBJ2-5, with D hard to call. The CDR3 is made up of 12 amino acids. The V gene lost 4 bases and the J gene lost 4 bases, with 7 bases spanning the gap. The V gene's germline CDR1 is MNHNS and CDR2 SASEGT. The CDR3 coding sequence is TGTGCCAGCAGTGCGGAGTTAGAGACCCAGTACTTC. It yields the protein CASSAELETQYF.

This chain joins TRBV7-2 and TRBJ2-3; TRBD1 is a possible D gene (5 bases). This CDR3 has 18 amino acids. Trimming removed 1 base from V and 2 bases from J, with 19 bases in between. Germline V lookup: CDR1 SGHTA, CDR2 FQGNSA. CDR3 protein: CASSLDRPLTINTDTQYF. CDR3 coding DNA: TGTGCCAGCAGCTTAGACAGGCCATTAACTATAAACACAGATACGCAGTATTTT.

This clonotype was detected ten times or more. The J gene is TRBJ1-1, the V gene TRBV29-1; possibly TRBD1 for D (5 bases). The germline V gene has CDR1 SQVTM and CDR2 ANQGSEA. The CDR3 sequence is 11 residues long. Trimming cost V 8 bases and J 6 bases, with 13 bases left between them. CDR3 protein: CSTPLGAEAFF. The CDR3 DNA is TGCAGCACACCCCTGGGGGCTGAAGCTTTCTTT.

As concerns this clonotype: One base away lies a much larger clone, so this may be a sequencing read error. The chain couples TRBV5-6 to TRBJ2-1; D call uncertain. The germline V gene encodes CDR1 SGHDT and CDR2 YYEEEE. This CDR3 comprises 15 residues. Trimming took off 4 bases at V and 4 bases at J, with 15 bases between the two ends. CDR3 DNA: TGTGCCAGCAGCCGCCGGATTAGCACTTACAATGAGCAGTTCTTC. Encoded protein: CASSRRISTYNEQFF.

This clonotype was observed a handful of times. The chain couples TRBV7-2 to TRBJ2-7; 16 bases line up with TRBD2. The CDR3 extends over 16 amino acids. Losses at the gene ends were 5 bases for V and 3 bases for J; bases not matched to a gene: 4. Germline loops: CDR1 SGHTA, CDR2 FQGNSA. The CDR3 sequence: CASSLGTSGGGYEQYF. Here the CDR3 DNA reads TGTGCCAGCAGCCTCGGGACTAGCGGGGGGGGCTACGAGCAGTACTTC.

The V gene is TRBV10-2, the J gene TRBJ2-2; D not resolved. The germline gives CDR1 WSHSY, CDR2 SAAADI. The CDR3 is 14 amino acids. Trimming pared 7 bases from V and 4 bases from J, leaving 13 bases between. The CDR3 sequence is CASIQNGFTGELFF. CDR3 in DNA: TGCGCCAGCATCCAAAATGGGTTCACCGGGGAGCTGTTTTTT.

This clonotype was seen a few times. The genes are TRBV20-1 and TRBJ2-7; 10 nucleotides align to TRBD1. This CDR3 comprises 14 residues. The trim removed 2 bases at V and 5 bases at J, leaving 6 bases unmatched. Germline V CDR1 and CDR2: DFQATT, SNEGSKA (reference sequence). In DNA form, the CDR3 reads TGCAGTGCTAGACGGGACAGGGGTCCCAACGAGCAGTACTTC. Translation: CSARRDRGPNEQYF.

The sample holds a few counts of this clonotype. The J gene is TRBJ1-6, the V gene TRBV6-5; D unclear. Trimming removed 2 bases at V and 0 bases at J, with 11 bases between. The CDR3 has 17 amino acids. Germline lookup yields CDR1 MNHEY and CDR2 SVGAGI. The CDR3 sequence: CASSYAPASSYNSPLHF. The CDR3 DNA follows: TGTGCCAGCAGTTACGCGCCGGCGAGCTCCTATAATTCACCCCTCCACTTT.

This clonotype was recorded a few times. This sequence joins TRBV7-8 and TRBJ2-4, with TRBD1 as a possible D gene (6 bases). Trimming stripped 2 bases from V and 5 bases from J, with 19 bases between. The CDR3 has 17 residues. Germline V CDR1 and CDR2: SGHVS, FQNEAQ. CDR3 protein: CASSLIMTGSLQNIQYF. The CDR3 region has the DNA TGTGCCAGCAGCTTAATAATGACAGGCTCCCTCCAAAACATTCAGTACTTC.

This clonotype was detected only a few times. One junction end disagrees with the germline gene, perhaps due to a read error. The chain couples TRBV9 to TRBJ1-2; TRBD1 matches 12 bases. This CDR3 has 18 residues. Germline CDR1 SGDLS, CDR2 YYNGEE. DNA for the CDR3: TGTGCCAGCAGCGCCCCAACAGGGGACAGGGGGCGCAGATCTGGCTACATCTTC. Its translation: CASSAPTGDRGRRSGYIF.

The chain carries TRBV7-2 and TRBJ1-4; TRBD1 matches 9 bases. The germline CDR1 and CDR2 sequences are SGHTA and FQGNSA. J gave up 6 bases and V 3 bases, and 2 bases lay outside the gene matches. The CDR3 has 14 amino acids. CDR3 sequence (DNA): TGTGCCAGCAGCTTGGGGACAGGGTATGAAAAACTGTTTTTT. Protein product: CASSLGTGYEKLFF.

The table lists this clonotype with many counts. The V gene is TRBV2, the J gene TRBJ1-5; 9 bases map to TRBD1. CDR1 and CDR2 from the germline V gene are SNHLY and FYNNEI. J was trimmed by 2 bases and V by 8 bases; bases with no gene match: 4. CDR3 size: 14 residues. CDR3 in DNA: TGTGCCAGCCGCAGGACAGGGGGCAATCAGCCCCAGCATTTT. As protein: CASRRTGGNQPQHF.

This clonotype was detected ten times or more. J is TRBJ2-7 and V is TRBV20-1, with a tentative D call TRBD1 (5 bases). The V gene's germline CDR1 is DFQATT and CDR2 SNEGSKA (reference sequence). Trimming cost V 5 bases and J 0 bases, with 14 bases left between them. This CDR3 is built from 14 residues. CDR3 loop: CSAYDSPSSYEQYF. The CDR3 DNA reads TGCAGTGCTTACGACAGCCCGAGCTCCTACGAGCAGTACTTC.

The chain couples TRBV5-1 to TRBJ2-5; possible D gene TRBD1, 5 bases. There are 13 residues in the CDR3. Germline V lookup: CDR1 SGHRS, CDR2 YFSETQ. Trimming took off 7 bases at V and 2 bases at J, with 12 bases between the two ends. The CDR3 DNA sequence: TGCGCCAGCCAACCAGGGAATCAAGAGACCCAGTACTTC. Its translation: CASQPGNQETQYF. The full variable domain, its missing parts supplied by reference TRBV5-1 and TRBJ2-5, is KAGVTQTPRYLIKTRGQQVTLSCSPISGHRSVSWYQQTPGQGLQFLFEYFSETQRNKGNFPGRFSGRQFSNSRSEMNVSTLELGDSALYLCASQPGNQETQYFGPGTRLLVL.

The sample holds a few counts of this clonotype. The gene calls are TRBV5-6 and TRBJ2-3; 12 bases match TRBD2. The junction had 4 bases not matched to a gene; V was cut back by 0 bases and J by 2 bases. Looked up from germline, CDR1 is SGHDT and CDR2 is YYEEEE. This CDR3 comprises 17 residues. For the CDR3, the DNA is TGTGCCAGCAGCTTGGGACTAGCGGGGGCCCTCACAGATACGCAGTATTTT. Amino acid sequence: CASSLGLAGALTDTQYF.

The chain recombines TRBV5-1 with TRBJ1-2; 7 bases fit TRBD1. J was trimmed by 5 bases and V by 2 bases; bases with no gene match: 3. Looked up from germline, CDR1 is SGHRS and CDR2 is YFSETQ. CDR3 length: 13 amino acids. DNA of the CDR3: TGCGCCAGCAGCTTAGGACAGGAGTATGGCTACACCTTC. This translates into CASSLGQEYGYTF. Drawing the rest from reference TRBV5-1 and TRBJ1-2, the complete variable domain is KAGVTQTPRYLIKTRGQQVTLSCSPISGHRSVSWYQQTPGQGLQFLFEYFSETQRNKGNFPGRFSGRQFSNSRSEMNVSTLELGDSALYLCASSLGQEYGYTFGSGTRLTVV.

This clonotype was recorded many times. This rearrangement joins TRBV5-1 to TRBJ1-3, with TRBD1 as a possible D gene (6 bases). CDR1 is SGHRS, CDR2 YFSETQ, per germline. Trimming cost V 4 bases and J 3 bases, with 17 bases left between them. The CDR3 totals 16 residues. The CDR3 DNA follows: TGCGCCAGCAGCCTTGCAGGGGCGGTGGGTGGAAACACCATATATTTT. Translation: CASSLAGAVGGNTIYF.

This clonotype was found many times. V is TRBV29-1 and J is TRBJ2-2; no firm D call. CDR3 length: 13 residues. The V end was cut by 6 bases, the J end by 0 bases, with 8 bases between. Germline lookup yields CDR1 SQVTM and CDR2 ANQGSEA. The CDR3 bases are TGCAGCGTGGGTATCCCGAACACCGGGGAGCTGTTTTTT. Its protein product is CSVGIPNTGELFF.